Presented here are 29 T cell receptor beta chains from one specimen sequenced in a study of OX40 agonist ivuxolimab in advanced cancers. This table comes from immunoSEQ multiplex PCR, and its TCRdb copy is limited to in-frame clones, with some not included. The data contain over 25,000 clones, 75% to 90% of them singletons. The sample consisted of CD4+ or CD8+ T cells sorted from blood, taken in a trial of the OX40 agonist ivuxolimab. The origin of the receptors is an adult with an advanced solid tumor such as melanoma, head and neck, liver or kidney cancer.

The chain is built from TRBV11-2 and TRBJ2-1, with TRBD2 matching over 9 bases. The CDR3 sequence is 17 residues long. V shed 0 bases, J shed 6 bases, and the junction held 9 bases outside the gene matches. Germline CDR1 SGHAT, CDR2 FQNNGV. The CDR3 DNA is TGTGCCAGCAGCTTAGAAAACCCGGGACTAGCTATCAATGAGCAGTTCTTC. As protein: CASSLENPGLAINEQFF.

The chain has TRBV6-5 and TRBJ1-1, with D possibly being TRBD1 (5 bases). CDR3 size: 14 residues. V was shortened by 6 bases and J by 4 bases, with 15 bases between the two germline ends. Germline CDR1 is MNHEY and CDR2 is SVGAGI. The CDR3 reads CASSHIPGLTEAFF. CDR3 in DNA: TGTGCCAGCAGCCACATTCCGGGACTCACTGAAGCTTTCTTT.

This chain connects TRBV11-1 to TRBJ2-7, with D possibly matching TRBD1 (6 bases). Germline-derived CDR1 and CDR2 are SGHAT and FQDESV (reference sequence). This CDR3 is 14 amino acids long. Trimming pared 0 bases from V and 6 bases from J, leaving 12 bases between. This CDR3 is CASSLAGTPPEQYF. The CDR3 coding sequence is TGTGCCAGCAGCTTAGCCGGGACACCACCCGAGCAGTACTTC.

The V gene is TRBV13, the J gene TRBJ2-3; D may correspond to TRBD1 or TRBD2 (6 bases each). CDR1 and CDR2 from the germline V gene are PRHDT and FYEKMQ (reference sequence). The V end was cut by 4 bases, the J end by 3 bases, with 23 bases between. The CDR3 sequence is 18 residues long. CDR3 nucleotides: TGTGCCAGCAGCTCCACGGCGGGACATCCGATGGGGACAGATACGCAGTATTTT. Its translation is CASSSTAGHPMGTDTQYF. The complete variable domain, with remaining parts taken from reference TRBV13 and TRBJ2-3, reads AAGVIQSPRHLIKEKRETATLKCYPIPRHDTVYWYQQGPGQDPQFLISFYEKMQSDKGSIPDRFSAQQFSDYHSELNMSSLELGDSALYFCASSSTAGHPMGTDTQYFGPGTRLTVL.

The rearrangement links TRBV28 to TRBJ2-3, with 13 bases aligning to TRBD2. J lost 7 bases, V lost 4 bases, and 14 bases had no gene match. CDR3 length equals 18 residues. CDR1 and CDR2 from the germline V gene are MDHEN and SYDVKM. The CDR3 loop is CASSWGLAGFSSTNTQYF. The CDR3 DNA is TGTGCCAGCAGTTGGGGACTAGCGGGATTCTCTTCGACGAATACGCAGTATTTT.

J is TRBJ2-7 and V is TRBV5-1; possibly TRBD2 for D (7 bases). Germline CDR1 reads SGHRS; CDR2 reads YFSETQ. The CDR3 spans 15 residues. Trimming took 4 bases from V and 3 from J, leaving 17 bases between them. The CDR3 DNA sequence: TGCGCCAGCAGCCCAAAAGGGGGGGTTCTCTACGAGCAGTACTTC. It codes for CASSPKGGVLYEQYF. Complete variable domain (other parts from reference TRBV5-1 and TRBJ2-7): KAGVTQTPRYLIKTRGQQVTLSCSPISGHRSVSWYQQTPGQGLQFLFEYFSETQRNKGNFPGRFSGRQFSNSRSEMNVSTLELGDSALYLCASSPKGGVLYEQYFGPGTRLTVT.

The chain combines TRBV29-1 with TRBJ2-1; tentative D call: TRBD2 (5 bases). Trimming took off 1 base at V and 3 bases at J, with 13 bases between the two ends. The CDR3 has 15 amino acids. Germline values: CDR1 SQVTM, CDR2 ANQGSEA. Written as DNA, the CDR3 is TGCAGCGTTGAAGGGTCGGGATCCGTCTACAATGAGCAGTTCTTC. Translation: CSVEGSGSVYNEQFF.

V gene TRBV5-1 combines with J gene TRBJ2-7, with a possible D match to TRBD1 (6 bases). The length of the CDR3 is 13 residues. Trimming stripped 4 bases from V and 3 bases from J, with 11 bases between. CDR1 and CDR2 from the germline V gene are SGHRS and YFSETQ. This CDR3 reads CASSPSGHYEQYF. DNA for the CDR3: TGCGCCAGCAGCCCTTCGGGACACTACGAGCAGTACTTC.

The chain employs TRBV7-9 and TRBJ2-1; weak D call: TRBD2 (7 bases). CDR3 length: 14 residues. From germline, CDR1 is SEHNR and CDR2 FQNEAQ (reference sequence). The V end was cut by 5 bases, the J end by 2 bases, with 10 bases between. The CDR3 is CASSAGGPYNEQFF. The CDR3 DNA reads as TGTGCCAGCAGCGCCGGGGGGCCCTACAATGAGCAGTTCTTC.

The chain is built from TRBV30 and TRBJ2-5; 14 positions agree with TRBD2. CDR1 is GTSNPN and CDR2 is SVGIG in the germline V gene (reference sequence). The CDR3 has 17 amino acids. The CDR3 reads CASQGLAGVSRRETQYF. The CDR3 DNA reads as TGTGCTTCCCAGGGACTAGCGGGAGTAAGCCGTCGGGAGACCCAGTACTTC.

This chain links TRBV6-1 with TRBJ2-5; tentative D call: TRBD1 (6 bases). Trimming stripped 10 bases from V and 0 bases from J, with 12 bases between. CDR1 and CDR2 from the germline V gene are MNHNS and SASEGT. The CDR3 runs to 13 residues. CDR3 DNA sequence: TGTGCCACCCGGGACACGCACCAAGAGACCCAGTACTTC. It codes for CATRDTHQETQYF.

The chain joins TRBV6-5 to TRBJ2-1; D remains ambiguous. V lost 2 bases and J 1 base, leaving 6 bases between the germline ends. In germline, CDR1 is MNHEY, CDR2 SVGAGI. The CDR3 contains 14 residues. CDR3 loop: CASSYVSSYNEQFF. As DNA, the CDR3 is TGTGCCAGCAGTTACGTCTCTTCCTACAATGAGCAGTTCTTC.

The chain carries TRBV30 and TRBJ2-7; TRBD1 agrees at 8 bases. This CDR3 has 15 residues. Looked up from germline, CDR1 is GTSNPN and CDR2 is SVGIG (reference sequence). The ends lost 4 bases at V and 5 bases at J; junction bases unmatched: 13. CDR3 region: CAWMPPGGLEDEQYF. The DNA of the CDR3 is TGTGCCTGGATGCCTCCAGGGGGCTTGGAGGACGAGCAGTACTTC.

Points on this clone: This sample includes further DNA sequences coding for the same CDR3. This chain uses TRBV11-2 with TRBJ2-7; no clear D. Per the germline V gene, CDR1 is SGHAT and CDR2 is FQNNGV. The CDR3 length is 10 residues. V was trimmed by 5 bases and J by 6 bases, leaving 5 bases between them. The CDR3 DNA follows: TGTGCCAGCAGCCTAACCGAGCAGTACTTC. It is translated as CASSLTEQYF. The full variable domain, completed using reference TRBV11-2 and TRBJ2-7, is EAGVAQSPRYKIIEKRQSVAFWCNPISGHATLYWYQQILGQGPKLLIQFQNNGVVDDSQLPKDRFSAERLKGVDSTLKIQPAKLEDSAVYLCASSLTEQYFGPGTRLTVT.

The chain carries TRBV7-9 and TRBJ2-1; 7 bases map to TRBD1. CDR1 and CDR2 (germline): SEHNR, FQNEAQ (reference sequence). V shed 0 bases, J shed 8 bases, and the junction held 7 bases outside the gene matches. This CDR3 is 15 amino acids long. CDR3 sequence: CASSLAHRGIDEQFF. The CDR3 DNA reads TGTGCCAGCAGCTTAGCGCACAGGGGCATTGATGAGCAGTTCTTC.

This chain uses TRBV5-6 with TRBJ2-7, with D unclear. CDR3 length: 13 amino acids. In germline, CDR1 is SGHDT, CDR2 YYEEEE. The V and J ends lost 4 bases and 4 bases respectively, with 12 bases between them. The CDR3 sequence: CASSVPSRYEQYF. As DNA, the CDR3 is TGTGCCAGCAGCGTACCCTCAAGGTACGAGCAGTACTTC.

J is TRBJ2-7 and V is TRBV9, with TRBD2 identical over 14 bases. The CDR3 runs 17 residues. The trim removed 0 bases at V and 2 bases at J, leaving 4 bases unmatched. Germline CDR1 is SGDLS and CDR2 is YYNGEE. CDR3 coding DNA: TGTGCCAGCAGCGTAGGGAGACTAGCGGGGGGGACCTACGAGCAGTACTTC. Translation gives CASSVGRLAGGTYEQYF.

The rearrangement uses TRBV5-4 and TRBJ2-7; D call uncertain. Per the germline V gene, CDR1 is SGHNT and CDR2 is YYREEE (reference sequence). V gave up 1 base and J gave up 3 bases, with 8 bases separating them. This CDR3 comprises 13 residues. CDR3 DNA sequence: TGTGCCAGCAGCTTGCAGGACGGCTACGAGCAGTACTTC. Amino acid sequence: CASSLQDGYEQYF.

The chain combines TRBV2 with TRBJ2-1; TRBD2 aligns across 8 bases. CDR1 is SNHLY and CDR2 is FYNNEI in the germline V gene. The CDR3 has 15 amino acids. Trimming at V came to 6 bases and at J to 2 bases, leaving 6 bases not matched to a gene. The CDR3 DNA is TGTGCCAGCAGGACCCGGGGGGGGACCTACAATGAGCAGTTCTTC. Translation: CASRTRGGTYNEQFF.

CDR3 amino acids: CASSFSDLEQYF. The CDR3 DNA sequence: TGTGCCAGCAGCTTTTCAGATTTAGAGCAGTACTTC. This sequence joins TRBV11-2 and TRBJ2-7; D ambiguous. The CDR3 covers 12 residues. The V and J ends lost 3 bases and 7 bases respectively, with 10 bases between them. The germline V gene encodes CDR1 SGHAT and CDR2 FQNNGV.

In its sample, this clone was seen once. The chain employs TRBV7-2 and TRBJ2-2; 7 bases fit TRBD2. Germline V gene lookup returns CDR1 SGHTA and CDR2 FQGNSA. The CDR3 loop spans 14 amino acids. With V trimmed by 8 bases and J by 6 bases, 9 bases remained unmatched. The CDR3 DNA reads TGTGCCAGCCGACCCGGGGGGAGGGCCGGGGAGCTGTTTTTT. Translating it yields CASRPGGRAGELFF.

V usage is TRBV28 and J usage is TRBJ2-7, with 7 bases aligning to TRBD1. Trimming at V came to 10 bases and at J to 3 bases, leaving 12 bases not matched to a gene. This CDR3 is 14 amino acids long. Germline CDR1 reads MDHEN; CDR2 reads SYDVKM. Here the CDR3 reads CATHTPGQNYEQYF. In DNA form, the CDR3 reads TGTGCCACACACACTCCGGGACAGAACTACGAGCAGTACTTC.

V gene TRBV9 combines with J gene TRBJ2-5; TRBD1 might be the D (6 bases). CDR1 SGDLS and CDR2 YYNGEE come from the germline V gene. This CDR3 region has 14 residues. V was shortened by 3 bases and J by 4 bases, with 13 bases between the two germline ends. The CDR3 region is CASSASGQIETQYF. CDR3 nucleotide sequence: TGTGCCAGCAGCGCGAGCGGACAGATAGAGACCCAGTACTTC.

This chain joins TRBV11-3 and TRBJ2-2; 10 bases fit TRBD2. V lost 5 bases to trimming and J lost 6 bases; unmatched junction nucleotides: 18. Germline CDR1 and CDR2: SGHNT and YENEEA. The length of the CDR3 is 19 residues. For the CDR3, the DNA is TGTGCCAGCAGCGGGAGCGGGAGGGCCTCCCTTTCGTCCGCCGGGGAGCTGTTTTTT. It yields the protein CASSGSGRASLSSAGELFF.

CDR3 loop: CASSQAPGTSDTQYF. The DNA of the CDR3 is TGCGCCAGCAGCCAAGCCCCCGGGACTTCAGATACGCAGTATTTT. The chain has TRBV4-1 and TRBJ2-3, with a tentative D call TRBD2 (6 bases). The CDR3 has 15 residues. Deletions cut 1 base from V and 4 bases from J, with 12 bases between. In germline, CDR1 is MGHRA, CDR2 YSYEKL.

The chain carries TRBV6-5 and TRBJ2-5; no firm D call. The end of the DNA is better explained by TRBJ2-7, so the J call may be wrong. There are 11 residues in the CDR3. CDR1 and CDR2 (germline): MNHEY, SVGAGI. The CDR3 here is CASRSTYEQYF. In nucleotides, the CDR3 is TGTGCCAGCAGGAGCACCTACGAGCAGTACTTC.

The gene calls are TRBV9 and TRBJ2-7; TRBD2 matches at 10 bases. J lost 12 bases, V lost 1 base, and 7 bases had no gene match. Germline values: CDR1 SGDLS, CDR2 YYNGEE. The CDR3 is 13 residues long. The CDR3 DNA reads as TGTGCCAGCAGCGTACGGCTAGCGGGAGAGTTGTACTTC. The encoded protein is CASSVRLAGELYF.

The chain uses TRBV7-8 and TRBJ2-7, with TRBD1 matching over 9 bases. J lost 5 bases, V lost 4 bases, and 9 bases had no gene match. Germline V gives CDR1 SGHVS, CDR2 FQNEAQ. The CDR3 sequence is 15 residues long. CDR3 DNA sequence: TGTGCCAGCAGCTCTGGGGTTGGGACAGGGAACGAGCAGTACTTC. The encoded protein is CASSSGVGTGNEQYF.

This chain joins TRBV6-6 and TRBJ1-1; possible D gene TRBD1, 5 bases. The CDR3 contains 14 residues. CDR1 and CDR2 (germline): MNHNY, SVGAGI (reference sequence). Deletions cut 10 bases from V and 4 bases from J, with 19 bases between. CDR3 sequence (DNA): TGTGCCACCACCCCCGGGGCCTCCTTCACTGAAGCTTTCTTT. This translates into CATTPGASFTEAFF.